These 6 T cell receptor beta chains were all obtained from the same sample, sequenced in a study of beta chain features in type 1 diabetes. Study results and limitations: Type 1 diabetes patients had TCRB CDR3s that were shorter (moderately but significantly so) in all four CD4+ subsets.

Every isolated RNA sample was fully reverse transcribed, so sequencing captured expressed TCRB transcripts. Some clones are missing from TCRdb's copy, which holds only in-frame ones; the method was immunoSEQ multiplex PCR. The repertoire holds 640,000 or so clones, roughly an eighth seen once, with 0.035% to 0.045% in the top ten. No antigen is known for these receptors. The source material was naive CD4+ T cells from blood. The source of these receptors is a man aged 18 to 30 with type 1 diabetes.

This clone was seen a few times. This chain uses TRBV7-2 with TRBJ2-1, with no clear D. Trimming removed 4 bases at V and 9 bases at J, with 4 bases between. This CDR3 comprises 10 residues. Per germline, CDR1 SGHTA and CDR2 FQGNSA. CDR3 residues: CASSSSEQFF. CDR3 DNA: TGTGCCAGCAGCTCTAGTGAGCAGTTCTTC.

The chain has TRBV15 and TRBJ2-1; no clear D gene. Looked up from germline, CDR1 is LNHNV and CDR2 is YYDKDF (reference sequence). The V and J ends lost 5 bases and 4 bases respectively, with 12 bases between them. This CDR3 is built from 14 residues. CDR3 nucleotides: TGTGCCACCAGCTTCGCAGAACGTTACAATGAGCAGTTCTTC. Residues: CATSFAERYNEQFF.

This clone was observed a handful of times. V is TRBV20-1 and J is TRBJ2-5; D not certain. The CDR3 consists of 11 residues. Per germline, CDR1 DFQATT and CDR2 SNEGSKA (reference sequence). V lost 5 bases and J 4 bases, leaving 8 bases between the germline ends. The CDR3 loop reads CSAPDRETQYF. The DNA of the CDR3 is TGCAGTGCTCCGGATAGAGAGACCCAGTACTTC.

This clone appeared a few times. This chain connects TRBV7-2 to TRBJ2-7; D not certain. Germline V gene data show CDR1 as SGHTA and CDR2 as FQGNSA. This CDR3 has 12 amino acids. Trimming removed 5 bases from V and 6 bases from J, with 11 bases in between. The CDR3 DNA sequence: TGTGCCAGCAGCCCGAACGTGGGCGAGCAGTACTTC. It is translated as CASSPNVGEQYF.

This clone was seen only a few times. The chain carries TRBV6-1 and TRBJ2-7; 11 bases are a match to TRBD1. Germline trimming cut 6 bases from V and 5 bases from J; bases unmatched to any gene: 9. The CDR3 has 15 residues. Germline CDR1 and CDR2: MNHNS and SASEGT. CDR3 residues: CASSSLGTGGDEQYF. The CDR3 DNA reads as TGTGCCAGCAGCTCTCTGGGGACAGGGGGTGACGAGCAGTACTTC.

The rearrangement joins TRBV28 to TRBJ2-2; the D is unclear. This CDR3 spans 10 amino acids. The germline V gene encodes CDR1 MDHEN and CDR2 SYDVKM. With 4 bases removed from V and 6 bases from J, the gap between germline ends came to 0 bases. CDR3: CASSSGELFF. The CDR3 bases are TGTGCCAGCAGTTCCGGGGAGCTGTTTTTT.